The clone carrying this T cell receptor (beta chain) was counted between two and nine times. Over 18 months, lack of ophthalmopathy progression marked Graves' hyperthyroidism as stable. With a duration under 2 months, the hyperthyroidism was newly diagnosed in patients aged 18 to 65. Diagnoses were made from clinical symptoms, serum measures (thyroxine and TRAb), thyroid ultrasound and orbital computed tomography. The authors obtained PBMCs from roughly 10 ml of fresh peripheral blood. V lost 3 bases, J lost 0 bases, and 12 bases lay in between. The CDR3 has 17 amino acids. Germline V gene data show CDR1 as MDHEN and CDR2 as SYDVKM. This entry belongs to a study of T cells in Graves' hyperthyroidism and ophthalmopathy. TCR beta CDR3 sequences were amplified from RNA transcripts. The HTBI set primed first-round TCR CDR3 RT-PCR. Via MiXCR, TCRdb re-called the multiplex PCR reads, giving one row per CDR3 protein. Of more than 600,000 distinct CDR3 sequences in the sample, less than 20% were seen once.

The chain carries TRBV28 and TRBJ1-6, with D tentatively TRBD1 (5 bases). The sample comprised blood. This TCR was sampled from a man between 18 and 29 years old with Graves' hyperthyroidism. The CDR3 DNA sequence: TGTGCCAGCAGTTTTGGGGAGGGGAGCTCCTATAATTCACCCCTCCACTTT. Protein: CASSFGEGSSYNSPLHF.